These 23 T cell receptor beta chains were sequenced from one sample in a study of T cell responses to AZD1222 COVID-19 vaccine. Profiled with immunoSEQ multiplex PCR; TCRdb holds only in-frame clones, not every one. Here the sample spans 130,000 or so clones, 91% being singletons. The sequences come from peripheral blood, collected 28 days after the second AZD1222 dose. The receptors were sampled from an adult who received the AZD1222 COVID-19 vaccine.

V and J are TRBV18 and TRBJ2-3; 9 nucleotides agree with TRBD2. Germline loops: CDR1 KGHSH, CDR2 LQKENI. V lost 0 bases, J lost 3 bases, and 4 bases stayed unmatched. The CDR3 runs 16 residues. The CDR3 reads CASSPPRLAGTDTQYF. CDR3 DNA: TGTGCCAGCTCACCACCAAGGCTAGCGGGGACAGATACGCAGTATTTT.

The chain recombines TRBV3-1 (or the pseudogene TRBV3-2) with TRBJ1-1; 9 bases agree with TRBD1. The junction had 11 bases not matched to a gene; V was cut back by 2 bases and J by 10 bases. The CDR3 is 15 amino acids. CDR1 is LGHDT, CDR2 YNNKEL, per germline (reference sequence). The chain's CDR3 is CASSQRDRVGLGAFF. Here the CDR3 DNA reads TGTGCCAGCAGCCAAAGGGACAGGGTGGGACTGGGAGCTTTCTTT.

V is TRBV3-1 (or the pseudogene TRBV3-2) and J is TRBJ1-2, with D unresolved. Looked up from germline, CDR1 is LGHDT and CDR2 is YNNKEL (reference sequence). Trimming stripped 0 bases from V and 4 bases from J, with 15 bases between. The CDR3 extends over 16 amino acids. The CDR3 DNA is TGTGCCAGCAGCCAAGATAGCCGAAGGAGTTTCTATGGCTACACCTTC. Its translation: CASSQDSRRSFYGYTF.

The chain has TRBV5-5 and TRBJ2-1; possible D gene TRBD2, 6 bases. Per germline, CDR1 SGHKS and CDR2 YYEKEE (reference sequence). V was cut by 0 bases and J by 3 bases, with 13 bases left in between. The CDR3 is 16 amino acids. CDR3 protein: CASSLVSGSLYNEQFF. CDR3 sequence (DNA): TGTGCCAGCAGCTTGGTTTCCGGGAGTCTCTACAATGAGCAGTTCTTC.

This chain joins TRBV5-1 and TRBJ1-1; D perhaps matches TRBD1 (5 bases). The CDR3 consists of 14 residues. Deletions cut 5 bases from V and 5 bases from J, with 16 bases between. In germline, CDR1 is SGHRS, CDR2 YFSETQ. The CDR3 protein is CASRTDPSGTEAFF. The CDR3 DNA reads TGCGCCAGCAGGACAGACCCGAGCGGGACTGAAGCTTTCTTT.

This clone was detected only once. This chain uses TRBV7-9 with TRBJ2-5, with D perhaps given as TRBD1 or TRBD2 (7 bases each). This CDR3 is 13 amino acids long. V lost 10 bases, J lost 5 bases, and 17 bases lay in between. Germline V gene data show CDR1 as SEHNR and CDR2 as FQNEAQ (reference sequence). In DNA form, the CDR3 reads TGTGCCACCACAGGGGAGGGTTGGGAGACCCAGTACTTC. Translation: CATTGEGWETQYF. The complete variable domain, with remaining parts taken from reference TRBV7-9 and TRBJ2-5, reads DTGVSQNPRHKITKRGQNVTFRCDPISEHNRLYWYRQTLGQGPEFLTYFQNEAQLEKSRLLSDRFSAERPKGSFSTLEIQRTEQGDSAMYLCATTGEGWETQYFGPGTRLLVL.

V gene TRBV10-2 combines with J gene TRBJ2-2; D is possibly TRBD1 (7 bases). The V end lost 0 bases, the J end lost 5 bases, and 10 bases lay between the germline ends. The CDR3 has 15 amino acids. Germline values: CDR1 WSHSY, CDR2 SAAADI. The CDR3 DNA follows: TGCGCCAGCAGTGAGTCATCAGGGGGGACCGGGGAGCTGTTTTTT. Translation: CASSESSGGTGELFF.

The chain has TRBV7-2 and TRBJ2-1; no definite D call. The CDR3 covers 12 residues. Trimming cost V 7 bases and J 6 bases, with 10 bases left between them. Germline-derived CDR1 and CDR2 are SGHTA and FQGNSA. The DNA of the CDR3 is TGTGCCAGCACCTACAGTGCCAATGAGCAGTTCTTC. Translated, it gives CASTYSANEQFF.

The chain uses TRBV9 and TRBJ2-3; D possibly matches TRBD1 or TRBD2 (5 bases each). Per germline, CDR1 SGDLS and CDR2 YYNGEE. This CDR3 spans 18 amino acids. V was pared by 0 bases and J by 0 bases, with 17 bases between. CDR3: CASSVVGIGDRSTDTQYF. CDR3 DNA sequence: TGTGCCAGCAGCGTAGTGGGAATTGGGGACCGGAGCACAGATACGCAGTATTTT.

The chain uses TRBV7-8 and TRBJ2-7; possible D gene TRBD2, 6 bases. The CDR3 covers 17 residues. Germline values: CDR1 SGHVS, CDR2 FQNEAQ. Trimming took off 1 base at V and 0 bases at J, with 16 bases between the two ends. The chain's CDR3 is CASSLERVGATSYEQYF. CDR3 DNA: TGTGCCAGCAGCTTAGAGCGGGTAGGCGCAACCTCCTACGAGCAGTACTTC.

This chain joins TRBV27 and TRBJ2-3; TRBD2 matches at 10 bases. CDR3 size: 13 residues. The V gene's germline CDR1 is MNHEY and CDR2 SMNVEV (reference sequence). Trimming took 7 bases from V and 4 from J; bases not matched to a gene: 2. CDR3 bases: TGTGCCAGCAAGCGGGAGGGGGCAGATACGCAGTATTTT. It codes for CASKREGADTQYF.

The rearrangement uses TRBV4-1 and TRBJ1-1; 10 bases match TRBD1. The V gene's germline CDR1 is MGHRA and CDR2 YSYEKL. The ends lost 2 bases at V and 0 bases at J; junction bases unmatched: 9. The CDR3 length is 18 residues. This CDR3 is CASSQTPGQGTLNTEAFF. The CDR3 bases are TGCGCCAGCAGCCAAACGCCGGGACAGGGGACGCTGAACACTGAAGCTTTCTTT.

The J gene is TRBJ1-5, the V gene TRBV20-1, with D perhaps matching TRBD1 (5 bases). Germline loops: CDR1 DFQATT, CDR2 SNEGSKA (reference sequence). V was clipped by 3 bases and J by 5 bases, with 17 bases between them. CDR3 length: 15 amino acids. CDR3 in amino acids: CSASLGPPWDQPQHF. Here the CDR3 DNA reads TGCAGTGCTAGTTTGGGACCCCCATGGGATCAGCCCCAGCATTTT.

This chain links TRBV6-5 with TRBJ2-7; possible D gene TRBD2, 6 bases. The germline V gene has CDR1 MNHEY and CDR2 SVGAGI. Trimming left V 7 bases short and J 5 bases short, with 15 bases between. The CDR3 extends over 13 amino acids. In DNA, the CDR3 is TGTGCCAGCAACAGGAGGGTCGGCGACGAGCAGTACGTC. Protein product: CASNRRVGDEQYV.

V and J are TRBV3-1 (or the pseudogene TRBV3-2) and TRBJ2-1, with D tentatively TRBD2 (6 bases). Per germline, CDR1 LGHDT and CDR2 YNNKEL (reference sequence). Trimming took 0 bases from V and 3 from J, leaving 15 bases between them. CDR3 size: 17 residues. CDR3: CASSQDSGVKVYNEQFF. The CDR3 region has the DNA TGTGCCAGCAGCCAAGATTCGGGAGTAAAAGTCTACAATGAGCAGTTCTTC.

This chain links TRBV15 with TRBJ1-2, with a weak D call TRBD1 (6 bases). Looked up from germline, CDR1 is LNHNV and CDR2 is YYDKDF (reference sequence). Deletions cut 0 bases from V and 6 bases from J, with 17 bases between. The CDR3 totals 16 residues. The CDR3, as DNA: TGTGCCACCAGCAGAGAACCGGACAGTCACCTCAATGGCTACACCTTC. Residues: CATSREPDSHLNGYTF.

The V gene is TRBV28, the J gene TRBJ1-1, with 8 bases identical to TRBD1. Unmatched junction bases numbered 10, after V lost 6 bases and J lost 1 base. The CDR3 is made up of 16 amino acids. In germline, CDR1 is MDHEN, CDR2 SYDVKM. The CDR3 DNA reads TGTGCCAGCAGCGAGGCCCGGGACAGGAAGAACACTGAAGCTTTCTTT. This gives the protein CASSEARDRKNTEAFF.

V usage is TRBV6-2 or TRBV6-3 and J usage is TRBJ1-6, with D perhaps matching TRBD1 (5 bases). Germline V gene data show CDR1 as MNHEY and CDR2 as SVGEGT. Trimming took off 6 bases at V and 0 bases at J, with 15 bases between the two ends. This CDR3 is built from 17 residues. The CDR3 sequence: CASSTRQISSYNSPLHF. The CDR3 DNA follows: TGTGCCAGCAGCACCAGACAGATAAGCTCCTATAATTCACCCCTCCACTTT.

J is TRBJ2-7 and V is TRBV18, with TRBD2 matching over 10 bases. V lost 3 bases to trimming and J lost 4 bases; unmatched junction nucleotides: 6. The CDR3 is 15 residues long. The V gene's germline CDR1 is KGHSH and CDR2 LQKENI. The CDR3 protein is CASSPSLAGHYEQYF. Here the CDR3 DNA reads TGTGCCAGCTCACCCTCACTAGCGGGGCATTACGAGCAGTACTTC.

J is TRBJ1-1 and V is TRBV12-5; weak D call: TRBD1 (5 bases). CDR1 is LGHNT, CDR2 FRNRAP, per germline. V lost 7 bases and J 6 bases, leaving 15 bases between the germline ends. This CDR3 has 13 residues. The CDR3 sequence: CASAPGHSPEAFF. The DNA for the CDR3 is TGTGCTAGTGCTCCGGGGCATTCCCCTGAAGCTTTCTTT.

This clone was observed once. The chain's CDR3 is CASSLVWETEAFF. For the CDR3, the DNA is TGTGCCAGCAGCTTAGTTTGGGAAACTGAAGCTTTCTTT. J is TRBJ1-1 and V is TRBV7-9; D uncertain. The germline V gene encodes CDR1 SEHNR and CDR2 FQNEAQ (reference sequence). Trimming took off 1 base at V and 5 bases at J, with 8 bases between the two ends. This CDR3 spans 13 amino acids.

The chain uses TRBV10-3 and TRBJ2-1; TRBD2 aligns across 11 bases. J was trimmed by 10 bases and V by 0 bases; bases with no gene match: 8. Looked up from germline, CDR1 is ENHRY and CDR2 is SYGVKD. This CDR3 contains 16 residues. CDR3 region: CAISESLLAGGYEQFF. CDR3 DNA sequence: TGTGCCATCAGTGAGTCGCTTCTAGCGGGAGGTTACGAGCAGTTCTTC.

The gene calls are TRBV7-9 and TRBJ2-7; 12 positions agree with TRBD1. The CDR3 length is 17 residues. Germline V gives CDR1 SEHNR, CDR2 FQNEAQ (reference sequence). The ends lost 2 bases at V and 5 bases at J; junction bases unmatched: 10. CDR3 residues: CASSLWVGQGANNEQYV. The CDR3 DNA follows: TGTGCCAGCAGCTTATGGGTGGGACAGGGGGCGAATAACGAGCAGTACGTC.